The T cell receptor beta chain described here comes from a study of blood T cell repertoires in COVID-19. Study-wide context: Researchers got acute and convalescent COVID-19 samples from the United States, Italy and Spain. Nucleic acid was either cDNA or gDNA, and it came from T cells, B-cell-depleted T cells, or PBMCs.

Original analysis: Estimation of nucleated cell counts relied on the amplification of reference gene primers. Produced via immunoSEQ multiplex PCR; TCRdb's table is partial and in-frame only. V and J calls and clone size are given by that table; D and trimming were obtained from the DNA. The top ten hold approximately 7.5% of the sample, which has fewer than 350,000 clones, around 90% seen once. Enrolled during active infection, Seattle patients were then followed longitudinally. Germline CDR1 and CDR2: SGHTS and YDEGEE. The CDR3 loop spans 16 amino acids. V lost 1 base to trimming and J lost 0 bases, with 8 bases between them.

This TCR derives from a woman aged 25 to 39 with COVID-19, enrolled during active disease. The sequencing input was peripheral blood. The V call is TRBV5-8, the J call TRBJ1-6; D is unresolved. The CDR3: CASSLTVSSYNSPLHF. The CDR3 nucleotides are TGTGCCAGCAGCTTGACCGTGAGCTCCTATAATTCACCCCTCCACTTT.